Below, 8 T cell receptor beta chains from the same sample are listed, as sequenced in a study of long-term antiretroviral therapy in people with HIV (dated by TCRdb to between 2021 and 2024). The immunoSEQ hsTCRB v3.0 assay was used at survey level resolution for TRB variable region sequencing. Imported from immuneACCESS, the table was reduced by TCRdb to in-frame sequences with V and J called. These copies leave out some clones; in studies compared against another copy, an unresolved V gene accounts for under half, and the cause of the remainder is not known. The sample table lists about 21,000 clones, approximately 76% of them with a count of one. Together, the top ten hold 9% to 15% of the sample. This material consisted of unsorted PBMCs, taken roughly 21 months before starting antiretroviral therapy. All receptors derive from a woman aged 40 to 55 with HIV.

The V and J genes are TRBV9 and TRBJ2-7; 9 bases fit TRBD1. J lost 7 bases, V lost 4 bases, and 9 bases had no gene match. This CDR3 contains 14 residues. CDR1 and CDR2 (germline): SGDLS, YYNGEE. Written as DNA, the CDR3 is TGTGCCAGCAGCCCTGGGGACAGGGATCTAGAGCAGTACTTC. Translated, it gives CASSPGDRDLEQYF.

The V and J genes are TRBV11-2 and TRBJ1-2; maybe TRBD1 (6 bases). Looked up from germline, CDR1 is SGHAT and CDR2 is FQNNGV. Deletions cut 3 bases from V and 6 bases from J, with 14 bases between. The CDR3 consists of 14 residues. This chain's CDR3 is CASSFARGKDGYTF. The CDR3 DNA is TGTGCCAGCAGCTTCGCCAGGGGTAAGGATGGCTACACCTTC.

This clone was recorded once. The V call is TRBV4-1, the J call TRBJ1-3, with a weak D call TRBD1 (6 bases). Trimming took off 9 bases at V and 1 base at J, with 16 bases between the two ends. CDR1 and CDR2 (germline): MGHRA, YSYEKL. The CDR3 spans 15 residues. The CDR3 reads CASCRGRMSGNTIYF. The CDR3 DNA is TGCGCCAGTTGTAGGGGGAGAATGTCTGGAAACACCATATATTTT.

The chain is built from TRBV7-2 and TRBJ1-3, with D uncertain. Germline CDR1 reads SGHTA; CDR2 reads FQGNSA. CDR3 length: 13 residues. V lost 4 bases, J lost 4 bases, and 8 bases lay in between. CDR3 loop: CASSSPNGNTIYF. CDR3 DNA: TGTGCCAGCAGCTCTCCTAACGGAAACACCATATATTTT.

V is TRBV19 and J is TRBJ1-2; D remains unclear. Germline assignment: CDR1 LNHDA and CDR2 SQIVND (reference sequence). V was pared by 3 bases and J by 3 bases, with 5 bases between. The CDR3 has 12 residues. CDR3 protein: CASSIGDYGYTF. As DNA, the CDR3 is TGTGCCAGTAGTATCGGGGACTATGGCTACACCTTC.

J is TRBJ1-2 and V is TRBV10-3, with 12 bases that match TRBD1. Germline CDR1 ENHRY, CDR2 SYGVKD. CDR3 size: 15 residues. With 8 bases clipped from V and 3 bases from J, the junction kept 7 bases outside the gene matches. The CDR3 region is CAIRGQGAWDYGYTF. CDR3 in DNA: TGTGCCATCCGGGGACAGGGGGCATGGGACTATGGCTACACCTTC.

This chain joins TRBV27 and TRBJ2-3; a weak D match, TRBD1 (5 bases). The ends were cut back, 7 bases at V and 0 bases at J, with 23 bases in the middle. The length of the CDR3 is 18 residues. CDR1 MNHEY and CDR2 SMNVEV come from the germline V gene (reference sequence). The CDR3 nucleotides are TGTGCCAGCACCCTTTCCCCGCGGACAACCCCAAGCACAGATACGCAGTATTTT. Amino acids: CASTLSPRTTPSTDTQYF.

V is TRBV7-9 and J is TRBJ1-1; the D is unclear. V was pared by 7 bases and J by 4 bases, with 13 bases between. Germline values: CDR1 SEHNR, CDR2 FQNEAQ (reference sequence). The CDR3 is 13 amino acids. CDR3 loop: CASTPGWITEAFF. CDR3 sequence (DNA): TGTGCCAGCACCCCGGGGTGGATCACTGAAGCTTTCTTT. Full variable domain (outside the CDR3, taken from reference TRBV7-9 and TRBJ1-1): DTGVSQNPRHKITKRGQNVTFRCDPISEHNRLYWYRQTLGQGPEFLTYFQNEAQLEKSRLLSDRFSAERPKGSFSTLEIQRTEQGDSAMYLCASTPGWITEAFFGQGTRLTVV.